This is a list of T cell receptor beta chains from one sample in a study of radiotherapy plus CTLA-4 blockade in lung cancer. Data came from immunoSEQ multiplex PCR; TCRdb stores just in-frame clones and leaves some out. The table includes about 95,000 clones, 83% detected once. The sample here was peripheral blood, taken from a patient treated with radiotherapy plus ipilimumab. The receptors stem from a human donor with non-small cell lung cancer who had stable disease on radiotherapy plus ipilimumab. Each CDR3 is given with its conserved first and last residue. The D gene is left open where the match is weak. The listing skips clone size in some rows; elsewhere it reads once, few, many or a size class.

CAIRKGMGNSPLHF	TGTGCCATCAGGAAGGGGATGGGGAATTCACCCCTCCACTTT	TRBJ1-6	TRBV10-3	-	-
CATSRLPGQGSGGMNTEAFF	TGTGCCACCAGCAGACTACCGGGACAGGGGTCGGGGGGTATGAACACTGAAGCTTTCTTT	TRBJ1-1	TRBV15	-	TRBD1
CASSEAIFGQEDF	TGTGCCAGCAGTGAAGCCATCTTCGGACAGGAGGATTTT	TRBJ1-1	TRBV6-1	few	TRBD1
CASSPKTGPYNEQFF	TGTGCCAGCTCACCTAAGACAGGTCCGTACAATGAGCAGTTCTTC	TRBJ2-1	TRBV18	-	-
CASSLAGFGQPQHF	TGTGCCAGCAGCTTAGCTGGGTTCGGTCAGCCCCAGCATTTT	TRBJ1-5	TRBV7-6	-	-
CASSLSLGDGEAFF	TGTGCCAGCAGCTTGAGTCTCGGGGATGGTGAAGCTTTCTTT	TRBJ1-1	TRBV5-6	-	-
CASSWTLDYGYTF	TGTGCCAGCAGTTGGACGCTCGACTATGGCTACACCTTC	TRBJ1-2	TRBV28	-	-
CASREDFTDTQYF	TGTGCCAGCAGGGAGGACTTCACAGATACGCAGTATTTT	TRBJ2-3	TRBV2	-	-
CASSDLRTANQPQHF	TGTGCCAGTAGCGACCTGAGAACGGCTAATCAGCCCCAGCATTTT	TRBJ1-5	TRBV19	once	-
CASRGGPADRSYEQYF	TGTGCCAGCAGGGGGGGGCCGGCGGACAGATCCTACGAGCAGTACTTC	TRBJ2-7	TRBV28	-	-
CATSLDRGRTGELFF	TGTGCCACCAGCCTGGACAGGGGTCGGACCGGGGAGCTGTTTTTT	TRBJ2-2	TRBV15	-	TRBD1
CASSPAGGFNEQFF	TGTGCCAGCTCACCGGCGGGAGGTTTCAATGAGCAGTTCTTC	TRBJ2-1	TRBV18	-	TRBD2
CASSLVRQPYEQYF	TGTGCCAGCAGCTTAGTCCGCCAGCCCTACGAGCAGTACTTC	TRBJ2-7	TRBV11-2	-	-
CASSSRDSYGYTF	TGTGCCAGCAGCTCGCGGGACTCCTATGGCTACACCTTC	TRBJ1-2	TRBV7-8	few	-
CASSGRGVMNEQFF	TGTGCCAGCAGTGGGCGGGGCGTGATGAATGAGCAGTTCTTC	TRBJ2-1	TRBV2	-	-
CASTQERGQGARGYTF	TGTGCCAGCACCCAAGAGAGGGGACAGGGGGCGCGGGGCTACACCTTC	TRBJ1-2	TRBV2	once	TRBD1
CASSPVSSRGRGYEQYF	TGTGCCAGCAGTCCCGTATCGTCGAGAGGGCGAGGCTACGAGCAGTACTTC	TRBJ2-7	TRBV28	-	-
CASSEQSYNEQFF	TGTGCCAGCAGTGAACAGTCCTACAATGAGCAGTTCTTC	TRBJ2-1	TRBV2	-	-
CARSPPQGTEAFF	TGTGCCAGAAGCCCACCGCAGGGCACTGAAGCTTTCTTT	TRBJ1-1	TRBV7-5	-	-
CASSIDRLSTDTQYF	TGTGCCAGTAGTATTGACAGGCTGAGCACAGATACGCAGTATTTT	TRBJ2-3	TRBV19	-	-
CASSYSVAGDTEAFF	TGTGCCAGCAGTTACTCGGTGGCAGGGGACACTGAAGCTTTCTTT	TRBJ1-1	TRBV6-5	-	-
CAWDWGRAEAFF	TGTGCCTGGGATTGGGGTCGCGCTGAAGCTTTCTTT	TRBJ1-1	TRBV30	-	-
CASSLLAGGATDTQYF	TGCGCCAGCAGCTTGCTGGCGGGGGGTGCCACAGATACGCAGTATTTT	TRBJ2-3	TRBV5-1	-	TRBD2
CASSLEGANQPQHF	TGTGCCAGCAGTTTAGAAGGGGCGAATCAGCCCCAGCATTTT	TRBJ1-5	TRBV27	-	-
CASSISGRGNEQYF	TGTGCCAGCAGCATCAGCGGGAGGGGAAACGAGCAGTACTTC	TRBJ2-7	TRBV7-9	-	TRBD2
CASSFQGTGVGYTF	TGTGCCAGCAGTTTCCAAGGGACAGGGGTAGGCTACACCTTC	TRBJ1-2	TRBV27	once	TRBD1
CASSILGQGEKLFF	TGTGCCAGTAGTATCCTCGGACAGGGAGAAAAACTGTTTTTT	TRBJ1-4	TRBV19	-	TRBD1
CASSLLTGTGTGELFF	TGCGCCAGCAGCTTATTGACAGGCACCGGCACCGGGGAGCTGTTTTTT	TRBJ2-2	TRBV5-1	-	-
CASRGVNTEAFF	TGTGCCAGCAGAGGAGTGAACACTGAAGCTTTCTTT	TRBJ1-1	TRBV2	-	-
CASSDGTGDGGELFF	TGTGCCAGCAGTGACGGGACCGGGGACGGCGGGGAGCTGTTTTTT	TRBJ2-2	TRBV6-4	few	-
CASSLLSPPNYGYTF	TGTGCCAGCAGCCTCCTCAGCCCCCCGAACTATGGCTACACCTTC	TRBJ1-2	TRBV7-9	once	-
CASSVGSGGGGDQPQHF	TGTGCCAGCAGCGTAGGATCAGGGGGCGGTGGGGATCAGCCCCAGCATTTT	TRBJ1-5	TRBV9	-	TRBD1
CASWDSGNQPQHF	TGTGCCAGCTGGGACTCCGGCAATCAGCCCCAGCATTTT	TRBJ1-5	TRBV6-5	-	-
CASSLRERETQYF	TGTGCCAGCAGCTTAAGGGAGAGAGAGACCCAGTACTTC	TRBJ2-5	TRBV7-3	-	-
CASSQDLRRQLFF	TGCGCCAGCAGCCAAGATCTTAGACGTCAACTGTTTTTT	TRBJ1-4	TRBV4-1	-	-
CASSLSPGVYNEQFF	TGTGCCAGCAGTTTATCGCCGGGAGTTTACAATGAGCAGTTCTTC	TRBJ2-1	TRBV27	once	-
CASSVDRTQETQYF	TGTGCCAGCAGCGTCGACAGAACCCAAGAGACCCAGTACTTC	TRBJ2-5	TRBV7-7	-	-
CASSQDSAVPSYEQYF	TGTGCCAGCAGCCAAGATTCGGCAGTACCCTCCTACGAGCAGTACTTC	TRBJ2-7	TRBV4-1	few	-
CASSSGTSGDTQYF	TGTGCCAGCAGTTCCGGGACTAGCGGTGATACGCAGTATTTT	TRBJ2-3	TRBV6-6	-	TRBD2
CASKSGGYTGELFF	TGTGCCAGCAAAAGCGGGGGGTACACCGGGGAGCTGTTTTTT	TRBJ2-2	TRBV27	-	TRBD2
CASSSRDRGRYEQYF	TGTGCCAGCAGCTCCCGGGACAGGGGCCGCTACGAGCAGTACTTC	TRBJ2-7	TRBV5-4	-	TRBD1
CASSKDEDRGVYEQYF	TGTGCCAGCAGCAAAGATGAGGACAGGGGGGTTTACGAGCAGTACTTC	TRBJ2-7	TRBV21-1	-	-
CASSLSGTGGYGYTF	TGTGCCAGCAGTTTATCTGGGACAGGGGGCTATGGCTACACCTTC	TRBJ1-2	TRBV28	once	TRBD1
CASSRQEVFEDTQYF	TGTGCCAGCTCTCGACAGGAGGTATTCGAAGATACGCAGTATTTT	TRBJ2-3	TRBV18	-	-
CASSVTINYGYTF	TGTGCCAGCAGCGTTACAATTAACTATGGCTACACCTTC	TRBJ1-2	TRBV9	-	-
CASSPYLFGGPGAYEQYF	TGTGCCAGCAGCCCATACCTCTTCGGCGGGCCTGGGGCCTACGAGCAGTACTTC	TRBJ2-7	TRBV11-1	-	-
CASSFGPGELFF	TGTGCCAGCAGCTTTGGGCCCGGGGAGCTGTTTTTT	TRBJ2-2	TRBV7-2	-	-
CAWSLLAGETQYF	TGTGCCTGGAGTTTGCTAGCGGGGGAGACCCAGTACTTC	TRBJ2-5	TRBV30	-	TRBD2
CASSTSGVQSPLHF	TGTGCCAGCAGCACCTCGGGGGTTCAATCACCCCTCCACTTT	TRBJ1-6	TRBV7-8	-	-
CASSTPGQGLTQAFF	TGTGCCAGCTCAACACCGGGACAGGGACTCACGCAAGCTTTCTTT	TRBJ1-1	TRBV18	-	TRBD1
CASTTDRLGGYTF	TGTGCCAGTACCACCGACAGGCTGGGGGGCTACACCTTC	TRBJ1-2	TRBV19	-	-
CASSLAGTEETQYF	TGTGCCAGCAGCCTCGCCGGGACAGAAGAGACCCAGTACTTC	TRBJ2-5	TRBV27	-	TRBD1
CASSLSTANQPQHF	TGTGCCAGCAGCTTAAGCACAGCTAATCAGCCCCAGCATTTT	TRBJ1-5	TRBV7-2	few	-
CAWSRDPRGNEKLFF	TGTGCCTGGAGCCGAGACCCCCGTGGTAATGAAAAACTGTTTTTT	TRBJ1-4	TRBV30	-	-